This T cell receptor (beta chain) was retrieved from a study of blood T cell repertoires in COVID-19. Study overall: T cells, B-cell-depleted T cells, or PBMCs supplied cDNA or gDNA.

The CDR3 totals 13 residues. CDR1 and CDR2 (germline): MNHEY, SVGAGI. Trimming left V 7 bases short and J 3 bases short, with 13 bases between. Study processing details: Quantification of nucleated cells was approximated via reference gene primer amplification. Clones were read by immunoSEQ multiplex PCR, and TCRdb kept only the in-frame ones, dropping some. Clonal size and the V and J genes are those of that table, whereas D and trimming came from the DNA. The table has approximately 160,000 clones, about 88% seen once. This clone turned up a few times. The TCR originated in a woman older than 75 with acute or convalescent COVID-19. The chain links TRBV6-5 to TRBJ2-7; D call uncertain. The sequenced sample consisted of peripheral blood. CDR3 in amino acids: CASNQADFYEQYF. As DNA, the CDR3 is TGTGCCAGCAACCAAGCCGACTTCTACGAGCAGTACTTC.